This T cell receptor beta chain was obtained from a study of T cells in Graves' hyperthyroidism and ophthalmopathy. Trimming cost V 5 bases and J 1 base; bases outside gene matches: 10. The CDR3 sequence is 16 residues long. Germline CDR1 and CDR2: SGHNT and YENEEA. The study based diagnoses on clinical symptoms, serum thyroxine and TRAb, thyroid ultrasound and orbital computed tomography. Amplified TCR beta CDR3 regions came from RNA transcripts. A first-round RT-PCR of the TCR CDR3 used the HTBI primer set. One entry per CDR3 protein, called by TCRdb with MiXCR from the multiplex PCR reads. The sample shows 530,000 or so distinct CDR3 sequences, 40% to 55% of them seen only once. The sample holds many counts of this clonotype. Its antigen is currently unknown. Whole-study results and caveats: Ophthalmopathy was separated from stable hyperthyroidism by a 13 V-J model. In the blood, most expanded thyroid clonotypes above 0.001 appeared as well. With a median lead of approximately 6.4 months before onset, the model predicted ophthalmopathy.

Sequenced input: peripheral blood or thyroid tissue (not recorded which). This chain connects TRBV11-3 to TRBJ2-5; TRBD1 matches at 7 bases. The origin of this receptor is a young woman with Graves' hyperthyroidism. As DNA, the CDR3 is TGTGCCAGCAGCCCCCGGGACAGCTTATTCCAAGAGACCCAGTACTTC. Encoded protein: CASSPRDSLFQETQYF.